A selection of T cell receptor beta chains follows, all from one sample in a study of T cells after yellow fever vaccination. TCRdb called the 5' RACE reads again in MiXCR, with one record for every CDR3 protein. The table includes 100,000 to 150,000 distinct CDR3 sequences, roughly 15% detected once. Here the sequenced sample was CD8+ T cells sorted from PBMCs, taken 5 days after the yellow fever booster vaccination. The receptors originated from a man aged 18 to 35 who received the YFV17D yellow fever vaccine. Each CDR3 is given with its conserved first and last residue. Part of the rows lack a size; the others show once, few, many or a class for expanded clones.

v_call clone_size cdr3_aa
TRBV2 . CASSGWRLAKNIQYF
TRBV4-2 . CASSQEQGSSYNEQFF
TRBV2 . CASSETLWGNEQFF
TRBV30 . CAWSRRPVYNQPQHF
TRBV6-2/TRBV6-3 . CASRTVAYEQYF
TRBV20-1 many CSARDGGEGETQYF
TRBV5-6 few CASSLLEQPQHF
TRBV24-1 many CATSDGSGTASSYNEQFF
TRBV2 once CASSGVWKAFF
TRBV12-3/TRBV12-4 few CASSSSGTSDTQYF
TRBV24-1 few CATSDPTSGGQETQYF
TRBV27 . CASSLGGLAFKPYNEQFF
TRBV29-1 few CSVLGGSGELFF
TRBV28 many CASRKSSYEQYF
TRBV6-1 few CASAQTEEKLFF
TRBV11-1 few CASLAGAHSEQFF
TRBV9 . CASSVGWGPTDYNEQFF